Shown below are 25 T cell receptor beta chains from a single sample sequenced in a study of T cell repertoires in ileal Crohn's disease. The assay was immunoSEQ multiplex PCR, and TCRdb's table has in-frame clones only and misses some. The sample has roughly 5,800 clones, around 95% seen once. Source material: ileal tissue. The source is an adult with Crohn's disease.

The CDR3 region is CASTMTGDEQYV. CDR3 bases: TGTGCCAGCACCATGACAGGCGACGAGCAGTACGTC. This rearrangement joins TRBV6-1 to TRBJ2-7, with D perhaps TRBD1 (6 bases). The ends were cut back, 7 bases at V and 5 bases at J, with 12 bases in the middle. This CDR3 spans 12 amino acids. Germline CDR1 is MNHNS and CDR2 is SASEGT.

The V and J genes are TRBV6-6 and TRBJ2-1, with a tentative D call TRBD2 (5 bases). V was pared by 2 bases and J by 5 bases, with 10 bases between. The CDR3 consists of 14 residues. CDR1 is MNHNY and CDR2 is SVGAGI in the germline V gene (reference sequence). CDR3 coding DNA: TGTGCCAGCAGTTACGGCCTAGCTCACAATGAGCAGTTCTTC. This sequence encodes CASSYGLAHNEQFF.

The V and J genes are TRBV5-1 and TRBJ1-2; no clear D gene. This CDR3 is built from 16 residues. CDR1 and CDR2 from the germline V gene are SGHRS and YFSETQ. V gave up 0 bases and J gave up 7 bases, with 19 bases separating them. In nucleotides, the CDR3 is TGCGCCAGCAGCTTGGATCCCCCGAACTCTTTACGTGGCTACACCTTC. Residues: CASSLDPPNSLRGYTF.

The count of this clone is one. The rearrangement joins TRBV2 to TRBJ1-3; TRBD1 matches 9 bases. CDR3 length equals 16 residues. Germline CDR1 reads SNHLY; CDR2 reads FYNNEI. V gave up 3 bases and J gave up 4 bases; unmatched junction bases: 7. CDR3 amino acids: CASSDRDRALGNTIYF. The CDR3 bases are TGTGCCAGCAGTGACCGGGACAGGGCCTTAGGAAACACCATATATTTT.

The chain couples TRBV15 to TRBJ1-4; 8 bases line up with TRBD1. J was trimmed by 8 bases and V by 3 bases; bases with no gene match: 5. Per germline, CDR1 LNHNV and CDR2 YYDKDF (reference sequence). This CDR3 has 14 residues. CDR3 sequence: CATSRTGVGEKLFF. As DNA, the CDR3 is TGTGCCACCAGCAGGACAGGGGTGGGGGAAAAACTGTTTTTT.

In DNA, the CDR3 is TGTGCCAGCAGCTTATCGACCGGACTTTCTTACGTCGATGAGCAGTTCTTC. Amino acid sequence: CASSLSTGLSYVDEQFF. The J gene is TRBJ2-1, the V gene TRBV11-2, with a weak D call TRBD2 (5 bases). The CDR3 loop spans 17 amino acids. Germline V gene data show CDR1 as SGHAT and CDR2 as FQNNGV. The V and J ends lost 2 bases and 8 bases respectively, with 22 bases between them.

The rearrangement joins TRBV4-3 to TRBJ2-6; D is perhaps TRBD2 (5 bases). CDR1 and CDR2 from the germline V gene are LGHNA and YSLEER. The CDR3 is 12 amino acids. Deletions cut 4 bases from V and 11 bases from J, with 9 bases between. Here the CDR3 DNA reads TGCGCCAGCAGCCCCGCGGGTGACGTCCTGACTTTC. Its translation: CASSPAGDVLTF.

The rearrangement uses TRBV27 and TRBJ2-2; tentative D call: TRBD2 (6 bases). CDR1 and CDR2 from the germline V gene are MNHEY and SMNVEV (reference sequence). V was clipped by 6 bases and J by 5 bases, with 16 bases between them. The CDR3 has 15 amino acids. CDR3 sequence reads: CASSSPGGRTGELFF. The DNA for the CDR3 is TGTGCCAGCAGCTCGCCCGGGGGTCGTACCGGGGAGCTGTTTTTT.

This chain's CDR3 is CASNDRGPYGYTF. The CDR3 coding sequence is TGTGCCAGCAACGACAGGGGACCTTATGGCTACACCTTC. The chain carries TRBV7-9 and TRBJ1-2, with TRBD1 matching over 8 bases. In germline, CDR1 is SEHNR, CDR2 FQNEAQ (reference sequence). The CDR3 runs to 13 residues. Germline trimming cut 7 bases from V and 5 bases from J; bases unmatched to any gene: 6.

The genes are TRBV28 and TRBJ2-7, with TRBD2 identical over 8 bases. V shed 6 bases, J shed 2 bases, and the junction held 6 bases outside the gene matches. This CDR3 has 14 residues. Per germline, CDR1 MDHEN and CDR2 SYDVKM. The CDR3 DNA reads TGTGCCAGCAGGGGACTAGGGATTGCCTACGAGCAGTACTTC. Amino acid sequence: CASRGLGIAYEQYF.

The rearrangement links TRBV25-1 to TRBJ2-3; 10 bases are shared with TRBD2. V shed 5 bases and J 2 bases; nucleotides not matched to a gene: 10. The germline gives CDR1 MGHDK, CDR2 SYGVNS. The CDR3 has 17 amino acids. Written as DNA, the CDR3 is TGTGCCAGCAGTCAATTCCGGCTAGCGGGGGTCACAGATACGCAGTATTTT. It translates to CASSQFRLAGVTDTQYF.

This clone occurred once. The chain combines TRBV7-9 with TRBJ1-2; TRBD1 matches 10 bases. There are 14 residues in the CDR3. CDR1 is SEHNR, CDR2 FQNEAQ, per germline (reference sequence). V dropped 5 bases and J dropped 7; count of bases not matched to a gene: 7. This CDR3 reads CASSLTGGIGGYTF. The CDR3 DNA follows: TGTGCCAGCAGCCTGACAGGGGGCATAGGTGGCTACACCTTC.

This sequence joins TRBV5-4 and TRBJ1-1; D is unclear. CDR3 length equals 15 residues. Germline V gives CDR1 SGHNT, CDR2 YYREEE (reference sequence). Trimming cost V 0 bases and J 1 base, with 10 bases left between them. The CDR3 nucleotides read TGTGCCAGCAGCTTGGGGCCCCTTTCGAACACTGAAGCTTTCTTT. As protein: CASSLGPLSNTEAFF.

This chain links TRBV2 with TRBJ1-4; unclear D gene. V shed 5 bases and J shed 0 bases, with 7 bases lying between them. CDR3 length: 14 residues. From germline, CDR1 is SNHLY and CDR2 FYNNEI. CDR3: CASSQEATNEKLFF. DNA for the CDR3: TGTGCCAGCAGTCAGGAGGCAACTAATGAAAAACTGTTTTTT.

The V call is TRBV28, the J call TRBJ1-5; 7 bases map to TRBD1. Germline-derived CDR1 and CDR2 are MDHEN and SYDVKM. J lost 6 bases, V lost 3 bases, and 8 bases had no gene match. The CDR3 contains 15 residues. CDR3: CASSLSHRDSQPQHF. CDR3 sequence (DNA): TGTGCCAGCAGTTTGTCCCACAGGGACAGTCAGCCCCAGCATTTT.

The genes are TRBV18 and TRBJ1-2; D is possibly TRBD1 (5 bases). Germline V gene sequence: CDR1 KGHSH, CDR2 LQKENI. V was trimmed by 2 bases and J by 0 bases, leaving 10 bases between them. The CDR3 has 15 amino acids. The CDR3, as DNA: TGTGCCAGCTCACCAATGACAGCGACTAACTATGGCTACACCTTC. Amino acids: CASSPMTATNYGYTF. Drawing the rest from reference TRBV18 and TRBJ1-2, the complete variable domain is NAGVMQNPRHLVRRRGQEARLRCSPMKGHSHVYWYRQLPEEGLKFMVYLQKENIIDESGMPKERFSAEFPKEGPSILRIQQVVRGDSAAYFCASSPMTATNYGYTFGSGTRLTVV.

The chain employs TRBV5-6 and TRBJ1-4; a weak D match, TRBD1 (5 bases). This CDR3 contains 17 residues. Germline V gene sequence: CDR1 SGHDT, CDR2 YYEEEE. The V end lost 3 bases, the J end lost 7 bases, and 22 bases lay between the germline ends. CDR3 amino acids: CASSSDSETHGSEKLFF. The CDR3 DNA sequence: TGTGCCAGCAGCTCCGACAGTGAAACCCACGGAAGTGAAAAACTGTTTTTT.

The chain is built from TRBV7-2 and TRBJ2-3, with D uncertain. The germline V gene has CDR1 SGHTA and CDR2 FQGNSA. V lost 0 bases and J lost 0, with 7 bases in between. This CDR3 comprises 15 residues. The CDR3 is CASSLAVASTDTQYF. As DNA, the CDR3 is TGTGCCAGCAGCTTAGCGGTAGCCAGCACAGATACGCAGTATTTT.

The chain carries TRBV9 and TRBJ1-2; 11 bases line up with TRBD1. CDR1 and CDR2 from the germline V gene are SGDLS and YYNGEE. The V and J ends lost 4 bases and 4 bases, in that order; junction bases with no gene match: 3. The CDR3 is made up of 14 amino acids. This CDR3 reads CASSLGQGAYGYTF. The CDR3 nucleotides are TGTGCCAGCAGCCTCGGACAGGGGGCCTATGGCTACACCTTC.

This clone was detected a few times. The CDR3 DNA follows: TGTGCCACCACGGAGGGAAGAGGTGGACAGCCCCAGCATTTT. Its protein product is CATTEGRGGQPQHF. The chain carries TRBV19 and TRBJ1-5; D is unclear. Germline V gene sequence: CDR1 LNHDA, CDR2 SQIVND (reference sequence). The CDR3 totals 14 residues. Trimming took 10 bases from V and 7 from J, leaving 20 bases between them.

This chain uses TRBV2 with TRBJ1-1; tentative D call: TRBD1 (5 bases). CDR1 SNHLY and CDR2 FYNNEI come from the germline V gene. V was cut by 4 bases and J by 3 bases, with 12 bases left in between. This CDR3 contains 14 residues. CDR3 sequence reads: CASSVEGLHTEAFF. CDR3 nucleotides: TGTGCCAGCAGTGTGGAGGGGTTGCACACTGAAGCTTTCTTT.

CDR3 protein: CASSPGQGGTQYF. In DNA, the CDR3 is TGTGCCAGCAGCCCGGGACAGGGAGGGACCCAGTACTTC. This chain joins TRBV7-8 and TRBJ2-5, with 9 bases identical to TRBD1. There are 13 residues in the CDR3. Germline V gene sequence: CDR1 SGHVS, CDR2 FQNEAQ. Trimming cost V 5 bases and J 7 bases; bases outside gene matches: 5.

This clone was seen more than once but under ten times. The V gene is TRBV28, the J gene TRBJ1-3; no clear D gene. Germline CDR1 reads MDHEN; CDR2 reads SYDVKM. Between the trimmed V and J ends, which lost 6 bases and 4 bases, there was a span of 16 bases. CDR3 size: 15 residues. The CDR3: CASRDLTTWGNTIYF. The CDR3 DNA follows: TGTGCCAGCAGGGACTTAACCACTTGGGGAAACACCATATATTTT. Full variable domain (rest looked up from reference TRBV28 and TRBJ1-3): DVKVTQSSRYLVKRTGEKVFLECVQDMDHENMFWYRQDPGLGLRLIYFSYDVKMKEKGDIPEGYSVSREKKERFSLILESASTNQTSMYLCASRDLTTWGNTIYFGEGSWLTVV.

The V and J genes are TRBV11-2 and TRBJ2-3; TRBD2 matches at 10 bases. The junction had 9 bases not matched to a gene; V was cut back by 1 base and J by 5 bases. CDR3 length: 17 amino acids. Germline CDR1 is SGHAT and CDR2 is FQNNGV. The CDR3 protein is CASSLAISGGLRDTQYF. Written as DNA, the CDR3 is TGTGCCAGCAGCTTAGCAATTAGCGGGGGGCTGAGAGATACGCAGTATTTT.

The chain links TRBV11-1 to TRBJ2-1; the D gene is possibly TRBD1 (6 bases). The V gene's germline CDR1 is SGHAT and CDR2 FQDESV (reference sequence). This CDR3 has 15 amino acids. V lost 4 bases and J lost 2, with 12 bases in between. CDR3 DNA: TGTGCCAGCAGCTACCAAAAGGGGGCCTACAATGAGCAGTTCTTC. It codes for CASSYQKGAYNEQFF.